This paragraph covers one TCR beta chain sequence. The data were taken from a study of blood T cell repertoires in COVID-19. Whole-study context: Nucleic acid was either cDNA or gDNA, and it came from T cells, B-cell-depleted T cells, or PBMCs.

Clones were read by immunoSEQ multiplex PCR, and TCRdb kept only the in-frame ones, dropping some. This sample yields roughly 140,000 clones, of which approximately 80% are seen a single time; around 3.9% belongs to the top ten. V trimming: 4 bases; J trimming: 2 bases; junction bases outside the gene matches: 6. Germline V lookup: CDR1 SGHRS, CDR2 YFSETQ. This CDR3 has 15 residues. This chain links TRBV5-1 with TRBJ2-1; 7 bases align to TRBD2. Sequencing used PBMCs or T cells enriched from blood (not recorded which). This clonotype was obtained from a man over 45 in a cohort exposed to, infected with or recovered from COVID-19 (not recorded which). The CDR3 DNA is TGCGCCAGCAGCACTTCTAGCGGACCCTACAATGAGCAGTTCTTC. Translating gives CASSTSSGPYNEQFF. Based on the CDR3 plus reference TRBV5-1 and TRBJ2-1, the full variable domain is KAGVTQTPRYLIKTRGQQVTLSCSPISGHRSVSWYQQTPGQGLQFLFEYFSETQRNKGNFPGRFSGRQFSNSRSEMNVSTLELGDSALYLCASSTSSGPYNEQFFGPGTRLTVL.